This T cell receptor (beta chain) was documented in a study of blood T cell repertoires in COVID-19. Study-level background: From the United States, Italy and Spain came samples of acute and convalescent COVID-19. T cells, B-cell-depleted T cells, or PBMCs provided the cDNA or gDNA that served as material.

Seattle participants joined during active infection and were tracked over time. The authors' processing: The authors estimated nucleated cell counts from reference gene primer amplification. This table comes from immunoSEQ multiplex PCR, and its TCRdb copy is limited to in-frame clones, with some not included. The V and J calls and clone size were taken over from that table, and D and trimming were inferred from the DNA. The sample records fewer than 300,000 clones, approximately 84% being singletons. Sequenced material: peripheral blood. The TCR originated in a man between 50 and 59 years old with COVID-19, enrolled during active disease.

CDR3 in DNA: TGTGCCAGCAGGGACGGGATTTCCACAGATACGCAGTATTTT. This codes for CASRDGISTDTQYF. This sequence joins TRBV14 and TRBJ2-3; a possible D gene is TRBD2 (5 bases). CDR1 is SGHDN, CDR2 FVKESK, per germline. CDR3 length equals 14 residues. Between the trimmed V and J ends, which lost 6 bases and 2 bases, there was a span of 12 bases.